These 9 T cell receptor beta chains originate from one sample sequenced in a study of read filtering for tumor transcriptome and immune sequencing. Molecular barcoded adaptors covering alpha/delta and beta/gamma chains were used on roughly 370 ng RNA. MiXCR, applied by TCRdb to the reads, yields one record per CDR3 protein. The profile covers tens of thousands of distinct CDR3 sequences, with over 11% appearing a single time and 45% taken by the ten largest. The sample consisted of a population of CD138-negative cells sorted from bone marrow. The receptors shown here come from a donor aged 40 or older with multiple myeloma.

In its sample, this clonotype was seen a few times. This chain joins TRBV20-1 and TRBJ2-1; TRBD2 aligns across 11 bases. Trimming cost V 5 bases and J 4 bases; bases outside gene matches: 7. The CDR3 extends over 15 amino acids. In germline, CDR1 is DFQATT, CDR2 SNEGSKA (reference sequence). CDR3 sequence reads: CSAPDGTSGYNEQFF. CDR3 DNA sequence: TGCAGTGCTCCCGACGGGACTAGCGGTTACAATGAGCAGTTCTTC.

To note about this clonotype: This may arise from a read error, as a much more abundant clone is one base away. V usage is TRBV11-2 and J usage is TRBJ1-1; D may be TRBD1 (6 bases). Germline V gives CDR1 SGHAT, CDR2 FQNNGV. V was trimmed by 5 bases and J by 3 bases, leaving 16 bases between them. The CDR3 spans 15 residues. The CDR3 DNA follows: TGTGCCAGCAGCCTCTTGGACAGCCGGGACACTGAAGCTTTCTTT. Translated: CASSLLDSRDTEAFF.

This clonotype was seen at least ten times. The chain carries TRBV3-1 and TRBJ2-5; D not resolved. CDR1 LGHDT and CDR2 YNNKEL come from the germline V gene (reference sequence). The CDR3 has 10 residues. Trimming shortened V by 0 bases and J by 7 bases, and 0 bases separated the two germline ends. CDR3 loop: CASSQETQYF. In DNA, the CDR3 is TGTGCCAGCAGCCAAGAGACCCAGTACTTC.

The chain couples TRBV7-3 to TRBJ1-2; a possible D gene is TRBD1 (5 bases). Germline-derived CDR1 and CDR2 are SGHTA and FQGTGA. The length of the CDR3 is 16 residues. V dropped 2 bases and J dropped 2 bases, with 15 bases sitting between them. The CDR3 nucleotides are TGTGCCAGCAGCTTACATTCCGGGGGGTCCAACTATGGCTACACCTTC. Its protein is CASSLHSGGSNYGYTF.

In its sample, this clonotype was seen many times. This chain joins TRBV14 and TRBJ2-1, with D hard to call. The CDR3 loop spans 16 amino acids. Germline V gene sequence: CDR1 SGHDN, CDR2 FVKESK. V lost 2 bases to trimming and J lost 0 bases, with 11 bases between them. As DNA, the CDR3 is TGTGCCAGCAGCCAAAATCGGCCTAGCTCCTACAATGAGCAGTTCTTC. It yields the protein CASSQNRPSSYNEQFF.

This clonotype has a count of ten or more. The chain recombines TRBV20-1 with TRBJ1-4; D unresolved. The CDR3 totals 14 residues. V was cut by 3 bases and J by 8 bases, with 16 bases left in between. Germline V gene data show CDR1 as DFQATT and CDR2 as SNEGSKA (reference sequence). Here the CDR3 reads CSARRRFQREKLFF. In DNA form, the CDR3 reads TGCAGTGCTAGGAGACGGTTTCAGCGGGAAAAACTGTTTTTT.

This clonotype was counted only a few times. The V and J genes are TRBV11-2 and TRBJ1-1; a weak D match, TRBD1 (6 bases). Trimming cost V 0 bases and J 2 bases, with 19 bases left between them. CDR1 is SGHAT and CDR2 is FQNNGV in the germline V gene. This CDR3 contains 18 residues. CDR3 protein: CASSLDRWDTRSNTEAFF. CDR3 coding DNA: TGTGCCAGCAGCTTAGACCGTTGGGACACCCGGTCAAACACTGAAGCTTTCTTT.

In this sample, this clonotype turned up many times. This chain joins TRBV6-2 or TRBV6-3 and TRBJ2-3; possible D gene TRBD1, 6 bases. From germline, CDR1 is MNHEY and CDR2 SVGEGT. With 4 bases removed from V and 2 bases from J, the gap between germline ends came to 10 bases. The CDR3 extends over 14 amino acids. The CDR3, as DNA: TGTGCCAGCAGTTTGGACAGAAACACAGATACGCAGTATTTT. This codes for CASSLDRNTDTQYF.

This clonotype was seen many times. J is TRBJ2-1 and V is TRBV28; 14 bases agree with TRBD2. The trim removed 3 bases at V and 0 bases at J, leaving 7 bases unmatched. Germline lookup yields CDR1 MDHEN and CDR2 SYDVKM. The CDR3 contains 19 residues. DNA for the CDR3: TGTGCCAGCAGTTTGGGGAGGACTAGCGGGAGGCTCTCCTACAATGAGCAGTTCTTC. This translates into CASSLGRTSGRLSYNEQFF.